Detailed here is one TCR beta chain. TRB was amplified from about 260-540 ng of blood genomic DNA. Multiplex PCR with BIOMED2 TRB-A/B primer pools amplified TRB rearrangements. A single record per CDR3 protein comes from TCRdb applying MiXCR to the multiplex PCR reads. The repertoire has several thousand distinct CDR3 sequences, about 36% of them found once; the top ten carry less than 70%. The sample is drawn from a study of T and B cells in COVID-19 patients. Sequences were obtained from blood. The TCR comes from a human donor with active COVID-19.

This CDR3 reads CASRGTGVNEQYF. In DNA, the CDR3 is TGTGCCAGCAGGGGGACAGGGGTTAACGAGCAGTACTTC. The chain recombines TRBV6-2 or TRBV6-3 with TRBJ2-7; 10 bases align to TRBD1. Germline V gene sequence: CDR1 MNHEY, CDR2 SVGEGT. V lost 6 bases to trimming and J lost 5 bases; unmatched junction nucleotides: 4. The CDR3 has 13 residues.